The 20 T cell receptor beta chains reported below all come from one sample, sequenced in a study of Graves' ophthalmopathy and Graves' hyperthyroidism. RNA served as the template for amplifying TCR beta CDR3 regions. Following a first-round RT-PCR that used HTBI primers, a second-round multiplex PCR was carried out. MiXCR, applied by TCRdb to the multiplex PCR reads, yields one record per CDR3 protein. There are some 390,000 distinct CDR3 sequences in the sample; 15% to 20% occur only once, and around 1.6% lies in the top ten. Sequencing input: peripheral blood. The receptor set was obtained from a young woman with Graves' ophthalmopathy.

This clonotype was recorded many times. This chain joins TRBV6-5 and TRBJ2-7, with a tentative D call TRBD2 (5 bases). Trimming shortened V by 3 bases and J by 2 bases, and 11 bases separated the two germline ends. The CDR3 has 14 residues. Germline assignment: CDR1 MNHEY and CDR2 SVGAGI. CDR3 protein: CASSYGRGPYEQYF. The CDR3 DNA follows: TGTGCCAGCAGTTATGGTCGGGGTCCCTACGAGCAGTACTTC.

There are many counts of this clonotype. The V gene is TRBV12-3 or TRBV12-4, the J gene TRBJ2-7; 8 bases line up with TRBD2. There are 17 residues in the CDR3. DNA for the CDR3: TGTGCTTCTCGTTCCCCGCAGCCCGGACTAGCCGTCTACGAGCAGTACTTC. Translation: CASRSPQPGLAVYEQYF.

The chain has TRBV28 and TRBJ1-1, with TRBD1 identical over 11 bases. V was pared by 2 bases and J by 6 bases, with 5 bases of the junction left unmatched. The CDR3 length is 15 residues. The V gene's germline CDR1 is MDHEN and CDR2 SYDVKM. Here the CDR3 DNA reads TGTGCCAGCAGTTTAGGACAGGGGGCAACGTCTGAAGCTTTCTTT. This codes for CASSLGQGATSEAFF.

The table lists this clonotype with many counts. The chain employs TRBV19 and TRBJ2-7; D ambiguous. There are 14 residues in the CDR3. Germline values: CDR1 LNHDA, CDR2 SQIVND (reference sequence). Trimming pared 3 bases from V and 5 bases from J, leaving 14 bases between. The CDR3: CASSMDGAFHEQYF. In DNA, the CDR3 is TGTGCCAGTAGTATGGACGGCGCCTTCCACGAGCAGTACTTC. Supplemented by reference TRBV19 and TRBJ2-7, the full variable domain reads DGGITQSPKYLFRKEGQNVTLSCEQNLNHDAMYWYRQDPGQGLRLIYYSQIVNDFQKGDIAEGYSVSREKKESFPLTVTSAQKNPTAFYLCASSMDGAFHEQYFGPGTRLTVT.

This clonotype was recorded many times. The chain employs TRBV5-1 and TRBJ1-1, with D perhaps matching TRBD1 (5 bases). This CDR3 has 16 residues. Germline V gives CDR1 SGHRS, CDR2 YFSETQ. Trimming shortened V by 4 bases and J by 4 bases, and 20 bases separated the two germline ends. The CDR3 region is CASSPSMVGDATEAFF. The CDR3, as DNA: TGCGCCAGCAGCCCTTCCATGGTGGGGGATGCCACTGAAGCTTTCTTT.

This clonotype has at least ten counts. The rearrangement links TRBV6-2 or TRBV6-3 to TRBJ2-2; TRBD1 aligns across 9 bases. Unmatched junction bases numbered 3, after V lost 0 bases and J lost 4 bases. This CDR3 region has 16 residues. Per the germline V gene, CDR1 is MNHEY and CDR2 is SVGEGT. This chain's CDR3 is CASSYSGDRVTGELFF. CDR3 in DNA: TGTGCCAGCAGTTACTCCGGGGACAGGGTCACCGGGGAGCTGTTTTTT.

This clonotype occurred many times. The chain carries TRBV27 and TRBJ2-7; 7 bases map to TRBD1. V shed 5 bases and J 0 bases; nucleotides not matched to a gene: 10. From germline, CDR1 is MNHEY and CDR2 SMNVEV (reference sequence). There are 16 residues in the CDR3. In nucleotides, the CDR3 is TGTGCCAGCAGTCCCCCGACAGGGATGCTCTCCTACGAGCAGTACTTC. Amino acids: CASSPPTGMLSYEQYF.

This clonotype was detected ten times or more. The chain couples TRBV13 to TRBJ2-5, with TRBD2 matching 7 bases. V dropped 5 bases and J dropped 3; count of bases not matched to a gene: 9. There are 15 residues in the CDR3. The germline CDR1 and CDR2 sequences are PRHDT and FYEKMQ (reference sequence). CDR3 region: CASSRLPSGKETQYF. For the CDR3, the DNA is TGTGCCAGCAGCCGTCTTCCTAGCGGCAAAGAGACCCAGTACTTC.

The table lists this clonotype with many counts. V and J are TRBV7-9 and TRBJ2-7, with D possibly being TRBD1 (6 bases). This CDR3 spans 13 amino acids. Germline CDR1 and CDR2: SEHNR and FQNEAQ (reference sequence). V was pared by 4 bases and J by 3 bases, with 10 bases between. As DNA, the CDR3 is TGTGCCAGCAGCTCTACAGGGTTCTACGAGCAGTACTTC. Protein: CASSSTGFYEQYF.

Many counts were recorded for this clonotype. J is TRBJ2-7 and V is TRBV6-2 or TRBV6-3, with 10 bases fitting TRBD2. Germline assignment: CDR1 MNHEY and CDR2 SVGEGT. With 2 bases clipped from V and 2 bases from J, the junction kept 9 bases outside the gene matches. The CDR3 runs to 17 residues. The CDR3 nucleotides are TGTGCCAGCAGTTACGGCGGGCTAGCGGGGGAAACCTACGAGCAGTACTTC. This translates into CASSYGGLAGETYEQYF.

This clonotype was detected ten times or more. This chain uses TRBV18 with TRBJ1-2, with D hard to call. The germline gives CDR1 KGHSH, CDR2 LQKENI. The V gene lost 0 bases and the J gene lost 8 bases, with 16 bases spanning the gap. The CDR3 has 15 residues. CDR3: CASSPPTRREKGYTF. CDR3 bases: TGTGCCAGCTCACCACCTACCCGACGGGAAAAAGGCTACACCTTC.

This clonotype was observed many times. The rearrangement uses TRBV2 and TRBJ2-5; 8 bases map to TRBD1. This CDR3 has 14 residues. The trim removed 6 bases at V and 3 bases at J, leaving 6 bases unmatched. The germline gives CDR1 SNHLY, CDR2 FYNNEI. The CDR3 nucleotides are TGTGCCAGCAGAGGGACGACAGGGGAAGAGACCCAGTACTTC. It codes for CASRGTTGEETQYF.

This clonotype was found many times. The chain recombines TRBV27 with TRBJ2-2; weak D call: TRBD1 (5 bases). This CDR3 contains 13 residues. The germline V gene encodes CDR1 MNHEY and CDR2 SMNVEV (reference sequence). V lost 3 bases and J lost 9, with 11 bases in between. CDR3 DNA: TGTGCCAGCAGTTTTTCTCAGGGCAGGGAGCTGTTTTTT. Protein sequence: CASSFSQGRELFF.

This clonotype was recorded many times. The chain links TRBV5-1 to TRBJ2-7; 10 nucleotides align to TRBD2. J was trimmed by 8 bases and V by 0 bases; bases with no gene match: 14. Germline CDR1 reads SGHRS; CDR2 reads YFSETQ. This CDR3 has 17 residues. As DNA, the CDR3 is TGCGCCAGCAGCTTGGGGCCTCTAGCGGGAGATCGGGCGAAGCAGTACTTC. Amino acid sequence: CASSLGPLAGDRAKQYF.

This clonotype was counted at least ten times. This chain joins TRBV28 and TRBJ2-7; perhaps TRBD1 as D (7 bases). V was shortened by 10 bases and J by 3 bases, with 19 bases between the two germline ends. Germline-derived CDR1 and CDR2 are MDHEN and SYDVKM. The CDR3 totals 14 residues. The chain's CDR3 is CATAPDRDFYEQYF. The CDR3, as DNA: TGTGCCACCGCGCCTGACAGGGACTTCTACGAGCAGTACTTC.

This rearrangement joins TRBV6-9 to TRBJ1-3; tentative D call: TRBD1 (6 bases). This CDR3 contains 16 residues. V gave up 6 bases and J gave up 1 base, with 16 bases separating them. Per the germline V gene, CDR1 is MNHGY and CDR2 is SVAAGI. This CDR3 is CASRPFDRPSGNTIYF. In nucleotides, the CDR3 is TGTGCCAGCAGACCTTTCGACAGGCCTTCTGGAAACACCATATATTTT.

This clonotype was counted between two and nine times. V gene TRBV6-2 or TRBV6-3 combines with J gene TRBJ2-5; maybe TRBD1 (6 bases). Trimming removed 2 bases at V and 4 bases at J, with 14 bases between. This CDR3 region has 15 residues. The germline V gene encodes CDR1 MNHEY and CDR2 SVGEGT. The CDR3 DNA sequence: TGTGCCAGCAGTTACATCACAGGGTCGGGAGAGACCCAGTACTTC. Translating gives CASSYITGSGETQYF.

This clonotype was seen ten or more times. The CDR3 DNA reads TGTGCCAGCAGCTCCGTTGGGACAGGGGAATACGAGCAGTACTTC. Translation: CASSSVGTGEYEQYF. The genes are TRBV11-2 and TRBJ2-7, with 10 bases matching TRBD1. Trimming removed 4 bases from V and 4 bases from J; junction bases left unmatched: 7. Germline V lookup: CDR1 SGHAT, CDR2 FQNNGV. The CDR3 sequence is 15 residues long. Drawing the rest from reference TRBV11-2 and TRBJ2-7, the complete variable domain is EAGVAQSPRYKIIEKRQSVAFWCNPISGHATLYWYQQILGQGPKLLIQFQNNGVVDDSQLPKDRFSAERLKGVDSTLKIQPAKLEDSAVYLCASSSVGTGEYEQYFGPGTRLTVT.

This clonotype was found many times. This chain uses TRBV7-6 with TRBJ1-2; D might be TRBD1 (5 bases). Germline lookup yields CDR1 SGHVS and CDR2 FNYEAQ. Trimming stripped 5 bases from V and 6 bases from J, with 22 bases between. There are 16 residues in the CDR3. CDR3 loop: CASSPPAPYGDDGYTF. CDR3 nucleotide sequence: TGTGCCAGCAGCCCCCCAGCGCCCTACGGGGACGATGGCTACACCTTC.

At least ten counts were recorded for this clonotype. As DNA, the CDR3 is TGTGCCAGCAGCGGCGCCGGGGGGCCTGGAAACACCATATATTTT. Translating it yields CASSGAGGPGNTIYF. The chain has TRBV9 and TRBJ1-3; D might be TRBD1 (6 bases). CDR3 length: 15 residues. Germline V lookup: CDR1 SGDLS, CDR2 YYNGEE. V was clipped by 3 bases and J by 2 bases, with 12 bases between them.